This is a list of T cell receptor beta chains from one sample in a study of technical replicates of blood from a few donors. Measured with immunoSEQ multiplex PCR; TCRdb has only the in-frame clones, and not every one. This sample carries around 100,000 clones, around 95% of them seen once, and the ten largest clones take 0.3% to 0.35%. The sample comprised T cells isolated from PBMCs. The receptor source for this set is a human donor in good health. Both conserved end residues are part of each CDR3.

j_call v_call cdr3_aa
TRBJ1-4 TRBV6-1 CASSEGATNEKLFF
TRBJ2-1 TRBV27 CASSSSALNEQFF
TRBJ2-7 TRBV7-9 CASSFSGTASKEQYF
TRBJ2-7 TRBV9 CASSVGDISYEQYF
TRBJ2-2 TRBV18 CASSPQSGVISGELFF
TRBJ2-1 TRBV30 CAWTPMSSYNEQFF
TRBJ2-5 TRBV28 CASSLAGSYDF
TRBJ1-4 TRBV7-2 CASSLDSGAANEKLFF
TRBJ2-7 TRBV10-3 CAISPSRSSYEQYF
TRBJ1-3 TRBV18 CASSPRVGQAGSGNTIYF
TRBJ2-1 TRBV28 CASTLMVATPGEQFF
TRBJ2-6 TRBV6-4 CASSGTGGANVLTF
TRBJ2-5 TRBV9 CASSVAGTGGQETQYF
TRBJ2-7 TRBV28 CASSLYAGTGYEQYF
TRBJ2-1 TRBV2 CASSAGLARYNEQFF
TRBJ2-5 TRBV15 CATSANPLRGRGGETQYF
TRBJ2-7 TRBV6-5 CASSYNGATYEQYF
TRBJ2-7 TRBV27 CASSPWDSPAYEQYF
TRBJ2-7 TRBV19 CASSMNGGNEQYF
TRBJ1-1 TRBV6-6 CASSSRRDTAFF
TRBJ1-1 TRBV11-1 CASSFGPTTGTEAFF
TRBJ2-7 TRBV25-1 CASSETGLRYEQYF
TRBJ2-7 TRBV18 CASSPGTNQREQYF
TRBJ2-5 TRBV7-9 CASSRVEDEETQYF
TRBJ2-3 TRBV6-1 CASSEKAGGPDTQYF
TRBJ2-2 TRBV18 CASSPPIDTGELFF
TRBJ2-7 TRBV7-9 CALESGTGSYEQYF
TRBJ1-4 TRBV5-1 CASSLGGVGEKLFF
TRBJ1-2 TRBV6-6 CASRHTGVYGYTF
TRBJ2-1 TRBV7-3 CASRAGGKSHNEQFF
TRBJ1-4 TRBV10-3 CAISEVTNEKLFF
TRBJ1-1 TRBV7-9 CASSVVSDTEAFF
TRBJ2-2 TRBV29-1 CSVEAASGGTGELFF
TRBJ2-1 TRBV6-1 CASSGEREGVKEQFF
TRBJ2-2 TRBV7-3 CASSLGDTGELFF
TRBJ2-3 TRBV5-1 CASATGFSTDTQYF
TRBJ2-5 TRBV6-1 CASEQNQGTQETQYF
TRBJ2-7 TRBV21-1 CASNRKEGDYSYEQYF
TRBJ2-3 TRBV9 CASSVAGGLTDTQYF
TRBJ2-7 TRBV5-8 CASSSGLGSYEQYF
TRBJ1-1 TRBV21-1 CASSKRAGSTETEAFF
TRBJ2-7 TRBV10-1 CASSEGLVYEQYF
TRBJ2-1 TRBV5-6 CASSLRASGYNEQFF
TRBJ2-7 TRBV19 CASSQGSLNEQYF
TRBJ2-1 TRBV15 CATSRGGEMDEQFF
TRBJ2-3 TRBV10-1 CASSADREGGPDTQYF
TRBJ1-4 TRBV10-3 CAISATETNEKLFF
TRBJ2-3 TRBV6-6 CASSPFSGRAVDTQYF
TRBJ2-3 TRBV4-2 CASSQAPSGNTDTQYF
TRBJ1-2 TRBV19 CASSISTGGYGYTF
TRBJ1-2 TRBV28 CASSDRGNGYTF
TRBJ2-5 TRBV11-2 CASSLVGSSVYVETQYF
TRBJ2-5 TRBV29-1 CSAGLAGEETQYF
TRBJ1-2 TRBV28 CASSSGQPYGYTF
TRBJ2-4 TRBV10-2 CASSDWAGKNIQYF
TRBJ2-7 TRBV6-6 CASGRGEQYF
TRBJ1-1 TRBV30 CAWRTGPGGKGEAFF
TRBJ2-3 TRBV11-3 CASSISGSTDTQYF
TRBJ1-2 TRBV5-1 CASSPGQGDFRYTF
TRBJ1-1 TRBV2 CASSELQGTEAFF